This is a list of T cell receptor beta chains from one sample in a study of shared clonotypes between healthy human individuals. Assay: immunoSEQ multiplex PCR; the TCRdb copy retains only in-frame clones and omits some. The sample comprises around 2.1 million clones, more than 90% of which are singletons, and around 0.13% rests with the top ten. Specimen: naive CD4+ T cells sorted from blood. These receptors came from a man between 18 and 29 years old in good health. CDR3s include the opening cysteine and the closing phenylalanine or tryptophan. The D gene is left open where the match is weak.

TRBV5-1 | TRBD2 | CASSSVPTSSGGGETQYF
TRBV18 | TRBD2 | CASSPRLGLAGVVNEQFF
TRBV19 | TRBD1 | CASISGTGQRVGYTF
TRBV18 | - | CASSPPTGGSTEAFF
TRBV6-5 | - | CASRQPYIGGEQYF
TRBV14 | - | CASSQDASGGYFNYGYTF
TRBV18 | TRBD1 | CASFQGVSTDTQYF
TRBV29-1 | - | CSVLIGDYDEQYF
TRBV14 | - | CASSQRAQSSYEQYF
TRBV5-4 | - | CASSLGSEDTQYF
TRBV19 | - | CASSIVGQTYEQYF
TRBV7-8 | - | CASSSQTGGTDTQYF